The source of this T cell receptor (beta chain) is a study of OX40 agonist ivuxolimab in advanced cancers. Regarding the study as a whole: Clonal expansion from baseline to week 6 occurred in both CD4+ and CD8+ T cells. Clonal expansion among partial responders at 0.1-3.0 mg/kg ranked near the lowest.

This clone was detected only a few times. Antigen unknown. V lost 4 bases, J lost 6 bases, and 5 bases lay in between. Germline V gene data show CDR1 as SNHLY and CDR2 as FYNNEI. The CDR3 length is 11 residues. Produced via immunoSEQ multiplex PCR; TCRdb's table is partial and in-frame only. This sample has tens of thousands of clones, with around 90% found just once. The material sequenced was CD4+ or CD8+ T cells sorted from blood, taken in a trial of the OX40 agonist ivuxolimab. V gene TRBV2 combines with J gene TRBJ2-3; D gene unclear. The origin of this receptor is an adult with an advanced solid tumor such as melanoma, head and neck, liver or kidney cancer. CDR3 DNA sequence: TGTGCCAGCAGTGTGGGGGATACGCAGTATTTT. This codes for CASSVGDTQYF.